What follows is one TCR beta chain and its context. Its matching antigen is unknown. The data belong to a study of T-cell reconstitution after alpha-beta-depleted transplantation in children. Study-wide points: Two months or so post-transplant, alpha-beta T cells reportedly derived from several hundred expanded graft clones. It was newly produced T cells that mostly accounted for T-cell counts and diversity one year after transplant.

Unique molecular identifiers were incorporated into the prepared TCRbeta library. MiXCR was run by TCRdb on the PCR reads, yielding one entry per CDR3 protein. The sample contains tens of thousands of distinct CDR3 sequences, roughly 20% of which appear only once. Germline CDR1 reads SEHNR; CDR2 reads FQNEAQ (reference sequence). The germline V and J ends were trimmed by 1 base and 8 bases, with 12 bases remaining between them. The CDR3 totals 14 residues. The sample was PBMCs, mostly from graft donor cells, taken 360 days after TCRalphabeta/CD19-depleted stem cell transplant. The V call is TRBV7-9, the J call TRBJ2-1, with D uncertain. This TCR was recovered from a male patient between 2 and 10 years old who had a stem cell transplant for acute lymphoblastic leukemia, so the T cells may come from the graft donor. CDR3 nucleotides: TGTGCCAGCAGCTTAGGAGTTGAGAGAGATGAGCAGTTCTTC. Translating gives CASSLGVERDEQFF.